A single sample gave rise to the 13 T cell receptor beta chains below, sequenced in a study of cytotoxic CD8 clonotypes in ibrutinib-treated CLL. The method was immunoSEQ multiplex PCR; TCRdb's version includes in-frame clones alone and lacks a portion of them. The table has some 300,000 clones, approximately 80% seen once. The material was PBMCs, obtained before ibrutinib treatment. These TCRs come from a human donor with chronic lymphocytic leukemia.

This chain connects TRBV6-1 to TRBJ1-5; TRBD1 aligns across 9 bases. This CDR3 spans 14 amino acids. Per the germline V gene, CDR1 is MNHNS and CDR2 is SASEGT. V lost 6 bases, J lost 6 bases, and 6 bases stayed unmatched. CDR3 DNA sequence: TGTGCCAGCAGGACAAACAGGGGGCTTCAGCCCCAGCATTTT. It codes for CASRTNRGLQPQHF.

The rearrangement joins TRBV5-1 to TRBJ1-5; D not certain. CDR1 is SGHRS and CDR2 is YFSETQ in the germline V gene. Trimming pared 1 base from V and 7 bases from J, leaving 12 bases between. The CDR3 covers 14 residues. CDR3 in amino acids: CASSLTGKDQPQHF. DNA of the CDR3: TGCGCCAGCAGCTTGACTGGGAAGGACCAGCCCCAGCATTTT.

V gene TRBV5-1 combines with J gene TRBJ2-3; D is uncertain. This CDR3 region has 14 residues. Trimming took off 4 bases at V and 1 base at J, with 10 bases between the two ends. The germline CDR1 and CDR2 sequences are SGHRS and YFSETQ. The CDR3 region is CASSPAVGTDTQYF. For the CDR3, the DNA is TGCGCCAGCAGCCCGGCTGTGGGCACAGATACGCAGTATTTT.

The CDR3 region is CASSLATGFYGYTF. Written as DNA, the CDR3 is TGTGCCAGCAGCTTAGCGACAGGCTTCTATGGCTACACCTTC. This chain links TRBV7-2 with TRBJ1-2; TRBD1 might be the D (6 bases). Germline CDR1 is SGHTA and CDR2 is FQGNSA. This CDR3 comprises 14 residues. V lost 0 bases to trimming and J lost 4 bases, with 9 bases between them.

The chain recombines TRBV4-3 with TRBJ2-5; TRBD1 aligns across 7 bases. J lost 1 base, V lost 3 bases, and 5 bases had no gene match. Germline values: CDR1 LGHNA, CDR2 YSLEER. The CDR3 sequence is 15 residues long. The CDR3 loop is CASSQKDRVQETQYF. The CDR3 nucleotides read TGCGCCAGCAGCCAGAAAGACAGGGTCCAAGAGACCCAGTACTTC.

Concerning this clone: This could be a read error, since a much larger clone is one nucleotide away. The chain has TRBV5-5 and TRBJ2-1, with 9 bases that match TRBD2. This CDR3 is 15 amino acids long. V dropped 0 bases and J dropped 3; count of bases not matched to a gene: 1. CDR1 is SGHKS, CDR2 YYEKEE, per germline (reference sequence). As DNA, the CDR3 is TGTGCCAGCAGCTTGGGACTAGCGGACTACAATGAGCAGTTCTTC. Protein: CASSLGLADYNEQFF.

CDR3 sequence (DNA): TGTGCCAGCAGTCTAGGGGACCACTATGGCTACACCTTC. Translation: CASSLGDHYGYTF. The V and J genes are TRBV28 and TRBJ1-2; maybe TRBD1 (5 bases). Germline CDR1 MDHEN, CDR2 SYDVKM. The CDR3 runs to 13 residues. V dropped 5 bases and J dropped 3 bases, with 10 bases sitting between them.

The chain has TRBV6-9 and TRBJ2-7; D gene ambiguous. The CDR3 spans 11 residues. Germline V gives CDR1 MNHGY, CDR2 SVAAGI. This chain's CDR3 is CSTGFSYEQYF. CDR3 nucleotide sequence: TGTTCAACCGGGTTCTCCTACGAGCAGTACTTC.

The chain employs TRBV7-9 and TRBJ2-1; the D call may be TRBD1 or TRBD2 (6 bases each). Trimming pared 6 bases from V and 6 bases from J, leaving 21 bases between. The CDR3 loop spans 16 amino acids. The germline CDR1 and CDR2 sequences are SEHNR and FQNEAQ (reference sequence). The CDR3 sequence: CASRAYLAEGGNEQFF. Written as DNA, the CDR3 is TGTGCCAGCAGGGCTTATTTGGCGGAGGGGGGCAATGAGCAGTTCTTC.

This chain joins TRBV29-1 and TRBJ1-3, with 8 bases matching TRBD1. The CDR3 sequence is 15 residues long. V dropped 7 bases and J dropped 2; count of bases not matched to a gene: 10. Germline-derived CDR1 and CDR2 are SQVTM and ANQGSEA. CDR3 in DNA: TGCAGCGCTACAGGGGGGGTTTCGACTGGAAACACCATATATTTT. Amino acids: CSATGGVSTGNTIYF.

CDR3 protein: CASSLTGGFYNEQFF. In nucleotides, the CDR3 is TGTGCCAGCAGTTTAACGGGAGGCTTTTACAATGAGCAGTTCTTC. The chain joins TRBV27 to TRBJ2-1, with 7 bases that match TRBD2. The CDR3 totals 15 residues. The V gene's germline CDR1 is MNHEY and CDR2 SMNVEV (reference sequence). V shed 2 bases and J 4 bases; nucleotides not matched to a gene: 5.

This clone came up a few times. The CDR3 DNA reads TGTGCCAGCAGGGAACAAGGTGGGATCTCTGAAGCTTTCTTT. Translation: CASREQGGISEAFF. The V and J genes are TRBV6-4 and TRBJ1-1; D is undetermined. V was trimmed by 6 bases and J by 6 bases, leaving 17 bases between them. CDR1 is MRHNA, CDR2 SNTAGT, per germline. This CDR3 has 14 amino acids.

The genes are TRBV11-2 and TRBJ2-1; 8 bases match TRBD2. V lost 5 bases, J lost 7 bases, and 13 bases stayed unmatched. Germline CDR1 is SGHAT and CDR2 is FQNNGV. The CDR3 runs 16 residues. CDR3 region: CASSHGLRGRSNEQFF. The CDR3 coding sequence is TGTGCCAGCAGCCACGGACTACGCGGGAGGTCTAATGAGCAGTTCTTC.